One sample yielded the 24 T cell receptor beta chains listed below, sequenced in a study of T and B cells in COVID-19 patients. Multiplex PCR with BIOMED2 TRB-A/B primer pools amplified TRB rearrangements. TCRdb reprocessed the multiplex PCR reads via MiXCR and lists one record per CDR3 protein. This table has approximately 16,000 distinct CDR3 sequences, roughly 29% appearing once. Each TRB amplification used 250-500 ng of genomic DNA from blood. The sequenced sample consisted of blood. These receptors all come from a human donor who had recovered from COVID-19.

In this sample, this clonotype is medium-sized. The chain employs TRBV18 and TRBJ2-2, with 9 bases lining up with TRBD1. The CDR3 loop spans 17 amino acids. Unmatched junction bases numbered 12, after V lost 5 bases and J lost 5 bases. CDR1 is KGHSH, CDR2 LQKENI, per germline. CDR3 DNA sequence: TGTGCCAGCTCAGTAAAACCGGGACAGGGAAGAACCGGGGAGCTGTTTTTT. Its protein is CASSVKPGQGRTGELFF.

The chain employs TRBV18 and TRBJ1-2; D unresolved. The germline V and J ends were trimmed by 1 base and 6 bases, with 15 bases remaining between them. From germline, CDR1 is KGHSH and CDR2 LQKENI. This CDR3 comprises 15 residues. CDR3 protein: CASSPQQLTLDGYTF. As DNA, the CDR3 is TGTGCCAGCTCACCACAACAGCTAACTCTGGATGGCTACACCTTC.

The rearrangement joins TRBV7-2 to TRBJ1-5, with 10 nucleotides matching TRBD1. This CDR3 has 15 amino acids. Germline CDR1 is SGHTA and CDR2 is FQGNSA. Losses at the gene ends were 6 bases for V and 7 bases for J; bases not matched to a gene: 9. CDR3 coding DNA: TGTGCCAGCAGTCGACAGGGGGCGCGAGACCAGCCCCAGCATTTT. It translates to CASSRQGARDQPQHF.

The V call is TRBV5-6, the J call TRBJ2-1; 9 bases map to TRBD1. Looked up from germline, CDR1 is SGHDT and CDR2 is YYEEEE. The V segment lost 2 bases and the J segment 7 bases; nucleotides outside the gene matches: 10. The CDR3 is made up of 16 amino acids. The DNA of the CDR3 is TGTGCCAGCAGCTTCGGGACAGGGAAAGTGGGGAATGAGCAGTTCTTC. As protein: CASSFGTGKVGNEQFF.

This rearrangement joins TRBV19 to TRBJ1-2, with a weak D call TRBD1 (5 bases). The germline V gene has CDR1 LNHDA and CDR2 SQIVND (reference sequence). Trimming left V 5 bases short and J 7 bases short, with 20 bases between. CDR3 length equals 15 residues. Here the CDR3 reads CASSPLETAQGGYTF. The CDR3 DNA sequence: TGTGCCAGTAGTCCCCTAGAGACAGCCCAGGGTGGCTACACCTTC.

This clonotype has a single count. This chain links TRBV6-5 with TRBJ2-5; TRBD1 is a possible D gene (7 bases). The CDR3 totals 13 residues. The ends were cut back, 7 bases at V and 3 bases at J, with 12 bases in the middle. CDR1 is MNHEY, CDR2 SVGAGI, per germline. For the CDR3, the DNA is TGTGCCAGCAACCGGGGGACAGAAGAGACCCAGTACTTC. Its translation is CASNRGTEETQYF.

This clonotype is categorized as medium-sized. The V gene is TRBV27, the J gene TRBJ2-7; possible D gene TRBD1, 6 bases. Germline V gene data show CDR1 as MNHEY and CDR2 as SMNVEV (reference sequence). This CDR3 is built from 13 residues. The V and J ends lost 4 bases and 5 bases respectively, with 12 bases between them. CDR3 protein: CASSSTGFHEQYF. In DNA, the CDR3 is TGTGCCAGCAGTTCCACAGGGTTCCACGAGCAGTACTTC.

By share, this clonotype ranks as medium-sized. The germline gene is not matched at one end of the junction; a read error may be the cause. The DNA for the CDR3 is TGTGCCAGCAGTATAGGTTCTGGACGGCCCCCAAGTACGCAGTATTTT. It codes for CASSIGSGRPPSTQYF. The chain couples TRBV19 to TRBJ2-3; D remains unclear. Per the germline V gene, CDR1 is LNHDA and CDR2 is SQIVND (reference sequence). The CDR3 is 16 residues long.

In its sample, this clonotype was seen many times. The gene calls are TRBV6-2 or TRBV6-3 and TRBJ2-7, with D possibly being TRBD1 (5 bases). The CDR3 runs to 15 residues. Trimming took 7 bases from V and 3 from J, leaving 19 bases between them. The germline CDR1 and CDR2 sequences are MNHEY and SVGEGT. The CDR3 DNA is TGTGCCAGCACAACCCCTGTCAGGGTCGGCTACGAGCAGTACTTC. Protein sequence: CASTTPVRVGYEQYF.

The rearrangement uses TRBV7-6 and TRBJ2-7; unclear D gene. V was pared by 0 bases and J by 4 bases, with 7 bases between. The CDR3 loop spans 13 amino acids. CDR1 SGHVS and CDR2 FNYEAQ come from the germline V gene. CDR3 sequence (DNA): TGTGCCAGCAGCTTAGCGGGATCTTACGAGCAGTACTTC. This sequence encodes CASSLAGSYEQYF.

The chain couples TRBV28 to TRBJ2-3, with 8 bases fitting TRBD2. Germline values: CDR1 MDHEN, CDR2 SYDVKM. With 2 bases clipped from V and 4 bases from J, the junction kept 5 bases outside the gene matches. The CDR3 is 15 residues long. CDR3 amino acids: CASSLGTSISDTQYF. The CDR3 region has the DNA TGTGCCAGCAGTTTAGGGACTAGTATATCAGATACGCAGTATTTT.

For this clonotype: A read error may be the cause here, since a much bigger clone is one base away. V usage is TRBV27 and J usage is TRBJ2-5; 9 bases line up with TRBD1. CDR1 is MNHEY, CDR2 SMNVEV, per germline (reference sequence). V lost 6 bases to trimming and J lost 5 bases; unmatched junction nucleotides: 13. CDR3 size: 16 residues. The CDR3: CASSPYWDRVGETQYF. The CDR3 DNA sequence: TGTGCCAGCAGCCCCTACTGGGACAGGGTTGGGGAGACCCAGTACTTC.

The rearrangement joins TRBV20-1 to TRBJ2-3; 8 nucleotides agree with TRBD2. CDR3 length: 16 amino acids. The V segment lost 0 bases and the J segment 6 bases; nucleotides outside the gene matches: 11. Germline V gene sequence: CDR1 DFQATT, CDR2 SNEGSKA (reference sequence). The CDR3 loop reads CSARDETRGARDTQYF. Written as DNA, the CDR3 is TGCAGTGCTAGAGATGAGACGCGGGGGGCAAGGGATACGCAGTATTTT.

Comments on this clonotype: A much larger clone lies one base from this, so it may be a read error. CDR3: CASTRGRKKLFF. As DNA, the CDR3 is TGTGCCAGTACCAGGGGTCGTAAAAAACTGTTTTTT. The chain recombines TRBV19 with TRBJ1-4; weak D call: TRBD1 (6 bases). V shed 7 bases and J shed 9 bases, with 12 bases lying between them. The germline V gene encodes CDR1 LNHDA and CDR2 SQIVND (reference sequence). The CDR3 is 12 residues long.

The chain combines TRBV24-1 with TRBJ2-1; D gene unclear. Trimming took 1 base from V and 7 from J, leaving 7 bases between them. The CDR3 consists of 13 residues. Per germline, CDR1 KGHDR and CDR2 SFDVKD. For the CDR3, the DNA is TGTGCCACCAGTGATTTCGGCACAAATGAGCAGTTCTTC. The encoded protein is CATSDFGTNEQFF.

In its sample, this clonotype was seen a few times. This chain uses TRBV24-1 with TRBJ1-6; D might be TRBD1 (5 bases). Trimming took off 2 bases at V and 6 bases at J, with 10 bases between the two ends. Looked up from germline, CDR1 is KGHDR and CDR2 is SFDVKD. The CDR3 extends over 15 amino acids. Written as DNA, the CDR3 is TGTGCCACCAGTGATTCCCGGGGCTCTAATTCACCCCTCCACTTT. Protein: CATSDSRGSNSPLHF.

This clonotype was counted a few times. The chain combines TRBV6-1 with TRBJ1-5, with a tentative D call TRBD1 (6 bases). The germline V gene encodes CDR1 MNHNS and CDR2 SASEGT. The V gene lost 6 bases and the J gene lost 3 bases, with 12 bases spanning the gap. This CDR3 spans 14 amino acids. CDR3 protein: CASRDRGANQPQHF. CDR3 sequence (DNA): TGTGCCAGCAGGGACAGAGGGGCCAATCAGCCCCAGCATTTT.

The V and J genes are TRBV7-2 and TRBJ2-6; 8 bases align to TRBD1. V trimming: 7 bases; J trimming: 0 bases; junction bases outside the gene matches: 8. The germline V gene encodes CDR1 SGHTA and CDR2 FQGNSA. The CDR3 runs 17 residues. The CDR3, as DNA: TGTGCCAGCACCCTGGGGACAGGAGACTCTGGGGCCAACGTCCTGACTTTC. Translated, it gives CASTLGTGDSGANVLTF. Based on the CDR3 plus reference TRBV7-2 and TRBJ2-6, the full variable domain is GAGVSQSPSNKVTEKGKDVELRCDPISGHTALYWYRQSLGQGLEFLIYFQGNSAPDKSGLPSDRFSAERTGGSVSTLTIQRTQQEDSAVYLCASTLGTGDSGANVLTFGAGSRLTVL.

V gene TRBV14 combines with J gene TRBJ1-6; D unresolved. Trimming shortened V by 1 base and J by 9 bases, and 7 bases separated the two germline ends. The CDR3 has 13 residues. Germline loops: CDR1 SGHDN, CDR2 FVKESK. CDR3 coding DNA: TGTGCCAGCAGCCAAGTAGCGGTTTCACCCCTCCACTTT. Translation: CASSQVAVSPLHF.

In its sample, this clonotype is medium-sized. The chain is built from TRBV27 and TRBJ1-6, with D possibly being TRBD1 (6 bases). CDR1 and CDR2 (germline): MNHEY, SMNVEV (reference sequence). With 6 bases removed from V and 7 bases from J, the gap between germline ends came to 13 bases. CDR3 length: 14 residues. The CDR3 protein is CASRRQAGNSPLHF. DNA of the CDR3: TGTGCCAGCAGACGACAGGCGGGGAATTCACCCCTCCACTTT.

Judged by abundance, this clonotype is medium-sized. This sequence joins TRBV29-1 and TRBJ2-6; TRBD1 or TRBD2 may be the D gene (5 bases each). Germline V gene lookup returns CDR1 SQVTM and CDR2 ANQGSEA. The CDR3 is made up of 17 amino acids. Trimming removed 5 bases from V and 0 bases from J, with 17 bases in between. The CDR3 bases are TGCAGCGTTCGCGCGTCCCGGGACCTCTCTGGGGCCAACGTCCTGACTTTC. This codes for CSVRASRDLSGANVLTF.

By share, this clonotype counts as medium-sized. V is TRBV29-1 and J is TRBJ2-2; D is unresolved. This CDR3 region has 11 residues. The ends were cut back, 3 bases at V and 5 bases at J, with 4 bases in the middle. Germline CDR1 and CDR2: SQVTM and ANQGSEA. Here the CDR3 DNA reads TGCAGCGTTGAGGGGACCGGGGAGCTGTTTTTT. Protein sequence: CSVEGTGELFF.

The CDR3 here is CASSSRTSGINNEQFF. CDR3 nucleotide sequence: TGTGCCAGCAGTTCCAGGACTAGCGGGATCAACAATGAGCAGTTCTTC. V is TRBV6-2 or TRBV6-3 and J is TRBJ2-1, with 12 positions matching TRBD2. Germline CDR1 reads MNHEY; CDR2 reads SVGEGT. CDR3 length: 16 amino acids. The junction had 6 bases not matched to a gene; V was cut back by 4 bases and J by 5 bases.

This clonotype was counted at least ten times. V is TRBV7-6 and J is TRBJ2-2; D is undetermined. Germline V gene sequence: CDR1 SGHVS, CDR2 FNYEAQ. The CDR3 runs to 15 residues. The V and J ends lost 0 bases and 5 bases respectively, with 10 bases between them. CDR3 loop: CASSLAVAETGELFF. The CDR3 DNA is TGTGCCAGCAGCTTAGCAGTCGCGGAGACCGGGGAGCTGTTTTTT.